In this sample, the clone carrying this T cell receptor (beta chain) turned up many times. This entry belongs to a study of T-cell reconstitution after alpha-beta-depleted transplantation in children. CDR1 and CDR2 (germline): KGHSY, FQNENV. The CDR3 spans 11 residues. V was cut by 2 bases and J by 12 bases, with 10 bases left in between. Construction of the TCRbeta library involved unique molecular identifiers. TCRdb itself ran the PCR reads through MiXCR, one entry per CDR3 protein. In the table there are some 240,000 distinct CDR3 sequences, 9.7% of which are singletons. The input for sequencing was PBMCs from the stem cell graft donor, taken from the stem cell graft. The chain carries TRBV16 and TRBJ1-2; the D is unclear. The clonotype originates from a human donor who donated a stem cell graft to a child with SCID. CDR3 protein: CASSQGTAHTF. The CDR3 region has the DNA TGTGCCAGCAGCCAAGGTACTGCTCACACCTTC. The variable domain in full, completed from reference TRBV16 and TRBJ1-2, reads GEEVAQTPKHLVRGEGQKAKLYCAPIKGHSYVFWYQQVLKNEFKFLISFQNENVFDETGMPKERFSAKCLPNSPCSLEIQATKLEDSAVYFCASSQGTAHTFGSGTRLTVV.